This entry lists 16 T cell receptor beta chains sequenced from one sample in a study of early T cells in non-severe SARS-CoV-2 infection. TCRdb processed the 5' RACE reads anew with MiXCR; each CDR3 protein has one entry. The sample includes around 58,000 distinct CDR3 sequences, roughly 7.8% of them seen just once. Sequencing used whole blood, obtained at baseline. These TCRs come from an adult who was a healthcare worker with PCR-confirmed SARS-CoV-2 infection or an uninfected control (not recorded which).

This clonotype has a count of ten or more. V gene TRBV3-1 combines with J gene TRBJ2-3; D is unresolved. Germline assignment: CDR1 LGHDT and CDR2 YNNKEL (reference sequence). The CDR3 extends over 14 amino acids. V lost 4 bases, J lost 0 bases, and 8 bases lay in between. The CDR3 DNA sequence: TGTGCCAGCAGCCCCCGAGGTAGCACAGATACGCAGTATTTT. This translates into CASSPRGSTDTQYF.

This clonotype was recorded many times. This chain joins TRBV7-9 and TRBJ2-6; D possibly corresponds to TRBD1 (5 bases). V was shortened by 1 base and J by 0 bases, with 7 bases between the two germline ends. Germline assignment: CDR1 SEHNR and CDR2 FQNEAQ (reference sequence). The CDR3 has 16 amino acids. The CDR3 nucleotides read TGTGCCAGCAGCTTAGTGCAGGGCTCTGGGGCCAACGTCCTGACTTTC. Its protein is CASSLVQGSGANVLTF. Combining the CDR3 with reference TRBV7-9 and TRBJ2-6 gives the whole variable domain DTGVSQNPRHKITKRGQNVTFRCDPISEHNRLYWYRQTLGQGPEFLTYFQNEAQLEKSRLLSDRFSAERPKGSFSTLEIQRTEQGDSAMYLCASSLVQGSGANVLTFGAGSRLTVL.

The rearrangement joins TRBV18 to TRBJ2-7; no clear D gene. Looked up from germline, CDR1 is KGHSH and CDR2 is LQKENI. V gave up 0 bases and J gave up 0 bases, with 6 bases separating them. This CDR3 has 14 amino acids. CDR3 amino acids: CASSPPYHSYEQYF. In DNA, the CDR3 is TGTGCCAGCTCACCACCGTACCACTCCTACGAGCAGTACTTC.

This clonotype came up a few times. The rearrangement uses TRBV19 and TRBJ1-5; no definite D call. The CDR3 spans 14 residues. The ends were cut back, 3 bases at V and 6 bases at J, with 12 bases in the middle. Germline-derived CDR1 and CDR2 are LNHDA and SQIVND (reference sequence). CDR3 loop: CASSIDGKGQPQHF. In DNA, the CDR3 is TGTGCCAGTAGTATCGACGGTAAAGGTCAGCCCCAGCATTTT.

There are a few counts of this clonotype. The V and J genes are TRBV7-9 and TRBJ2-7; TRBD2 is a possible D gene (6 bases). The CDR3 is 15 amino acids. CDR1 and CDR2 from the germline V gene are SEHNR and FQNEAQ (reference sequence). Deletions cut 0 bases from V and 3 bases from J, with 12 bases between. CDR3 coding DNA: TGTGCCAGCAGCTTAGCAATCGGGAGAAGCTACGAGCAGTACTTC. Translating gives CASSLAIGRSYEQYF.

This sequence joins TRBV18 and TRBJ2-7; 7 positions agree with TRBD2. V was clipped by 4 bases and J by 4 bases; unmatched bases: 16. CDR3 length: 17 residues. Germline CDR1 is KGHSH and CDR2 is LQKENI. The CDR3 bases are TGTGCCAGCTCACGAAGCCCCCAGGGCGGGAGAGGGTACGAGCAGTACTTC. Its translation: CASSRSPQGGRGYEQYF.

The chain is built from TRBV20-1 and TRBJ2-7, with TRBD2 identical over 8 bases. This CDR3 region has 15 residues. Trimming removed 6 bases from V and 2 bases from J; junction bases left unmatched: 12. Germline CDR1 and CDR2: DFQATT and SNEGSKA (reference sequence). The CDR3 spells CSAPVLAGTPYEQYF. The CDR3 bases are TGCAGTGCGCCTGTATTAGCGGGGACCCCCTACGAGCAGTACTTC.

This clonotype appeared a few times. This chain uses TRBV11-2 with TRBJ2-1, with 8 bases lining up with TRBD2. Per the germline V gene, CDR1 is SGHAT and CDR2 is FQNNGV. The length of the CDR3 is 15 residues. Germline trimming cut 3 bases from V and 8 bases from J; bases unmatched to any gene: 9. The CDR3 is CASSFVGLDGYEQFF. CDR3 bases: TGTGCCAGCAGCTTTGTGGGACTAGACGGGTATGAGCAGTTCTTC.

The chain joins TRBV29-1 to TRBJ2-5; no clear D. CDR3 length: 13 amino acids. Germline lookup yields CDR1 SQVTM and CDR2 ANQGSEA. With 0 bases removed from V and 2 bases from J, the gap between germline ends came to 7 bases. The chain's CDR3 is CSVEDLTQETQYF. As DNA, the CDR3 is TGCAGCGTTGAAGATCTGACACAAGAGACCCAGTACTTC. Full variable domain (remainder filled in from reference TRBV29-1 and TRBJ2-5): SAVISQKPSRDICQRGTSLTIQCQVDSQVTMMFWYRQQPGQSLTLIATANQGSEATYESGFVIDKFPISRPNLTFSTLTVSNMSPEDSSIYLCSVEDLTQETQYFGPGTRLLVL.

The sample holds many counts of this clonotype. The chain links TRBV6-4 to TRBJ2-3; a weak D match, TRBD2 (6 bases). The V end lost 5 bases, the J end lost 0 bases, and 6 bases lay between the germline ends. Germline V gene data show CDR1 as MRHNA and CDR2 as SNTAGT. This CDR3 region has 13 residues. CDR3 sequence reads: CASSSGSTDTQYF. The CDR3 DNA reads TGTGCCAGCAGTAGCGGGAGCACAGATACGCAGTATTTT.

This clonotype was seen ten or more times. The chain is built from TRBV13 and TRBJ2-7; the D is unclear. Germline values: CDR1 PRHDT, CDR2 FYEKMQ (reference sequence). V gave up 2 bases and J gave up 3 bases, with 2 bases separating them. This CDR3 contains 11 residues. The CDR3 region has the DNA TGTGCCAGCAGCTTAAACTACGAGCAGTACTTC. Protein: CASSLNYEQYF.

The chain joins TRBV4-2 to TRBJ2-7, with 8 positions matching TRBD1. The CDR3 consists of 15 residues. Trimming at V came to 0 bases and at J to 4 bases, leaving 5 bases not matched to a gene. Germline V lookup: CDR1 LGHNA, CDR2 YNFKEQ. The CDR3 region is CASSQDIGDRYEQYF. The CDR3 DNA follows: TGTGCCAGCAGCCAAGATATCGGGGACAGGTACGAGCAGTACTTC.

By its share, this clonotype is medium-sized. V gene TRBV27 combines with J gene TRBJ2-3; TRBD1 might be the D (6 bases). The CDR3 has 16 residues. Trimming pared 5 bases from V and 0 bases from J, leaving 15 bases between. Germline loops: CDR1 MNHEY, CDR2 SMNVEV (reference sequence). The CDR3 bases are TGTGCCAGCAGTCCACACAGGGTACTAAGCACAGATACGCAGTATTTT. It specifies CASSPHRVLSTDTQYF.

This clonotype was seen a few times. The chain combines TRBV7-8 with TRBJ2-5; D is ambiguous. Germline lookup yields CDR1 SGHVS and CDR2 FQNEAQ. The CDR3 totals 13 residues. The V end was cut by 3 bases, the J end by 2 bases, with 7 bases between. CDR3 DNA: TGTGCCAGCAGCTTCTCCGGGCAAGAGACCCAGTACTTC. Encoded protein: CASSFSGQETQYF.

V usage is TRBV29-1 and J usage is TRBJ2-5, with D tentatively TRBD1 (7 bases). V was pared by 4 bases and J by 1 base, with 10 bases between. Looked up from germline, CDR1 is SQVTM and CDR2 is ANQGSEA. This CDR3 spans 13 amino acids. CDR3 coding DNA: TGCAGCGTTGTGCGGGACAGCCAAGAGACCCAGTACTTC. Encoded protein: CSVVRDSQETQYF.

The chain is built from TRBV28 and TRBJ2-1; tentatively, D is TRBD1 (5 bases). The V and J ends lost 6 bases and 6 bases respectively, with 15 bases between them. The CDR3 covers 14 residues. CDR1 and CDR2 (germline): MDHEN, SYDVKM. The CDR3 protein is CASSRSGIPNEQFF. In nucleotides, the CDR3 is TGTGCCAGCAGCAGGTCAGGGATTCCCAATGAGCAGTTCTTC.